What follows are 28 T cell receptor beta chains derived from one specimen sequenced in a study of yellow fever vaccine responses in identical twins. TCRdb redid the calling of the RT-PCR reads with MiXCR, one entry per CDR3 protein. Of approximately 720 distinct CDR3 sequences listed, roughly 92% are singletons. The sample was T cells from blood (PBMCs), unsorted or a sorted subset (not recorded which), taken before or after yellow fever vaccination (not recorded which). These receptors were taken from a woman under 30 who received the yellow fever vaccine.

The V and J genes are TRBV6-2 or TRBV6-3 and TRBJ2-3; the D gene is possibly TRBD2 (6 bases). Germline V lookup: CDR1 MNHEY, CDR2 SVGEGT. V lost 5 bases and J lost 5, with 17 bases in between. This CDR3 has 15 residues. The chain's CDR3 is CASSPSRGSGDTQYF. The CDR3, as DNA: TGTGCCAGCAGTCCCTCCCGGGGGTCCGGAGATACGCAGTATTTT.

This chain uses TRBV18 with TRBJ2-3, with TRBD1 identical over 7 bases. After removal of 4 bases from V and 5 bases from J, the junction contained 6 bases not matched to a gene. Germline V gives CDR1 KGHSH, CDR2 LQKENI. The CDR3 has 14 residues. CDR3 in amino acids: CASSRFTGEDTQYF. Here the CDR3 DNA reads TGTGCCAGCTCACGATTTACAGGGGAAGATACGCAGTATTTT.

This rearrangement joins TRBV15 to TRBJ2-3, with 11 nucleotides matching TRBD2. CDR3 length: 15 amino acids. V dropped 1 base and J dropped 4; count of bases not matched to a gene: 1. In germline, CDR1 is LNHNV, CDR2 YYDKDF (reference sequence). In nucleotides, the CDR3 is TGTGCCACCAGCAGAGTTAGCGGGAGGGCAGATACGCAGTATTTT. This sequence encodes CATSRVSGRADTQYF.

The chain employs TRBV3-1 and TRBJ2-3; 12 nucleotides agree with TRBD2. The ends lost 1 base at V and 4 bases at J; junction bases unmatched: 6. Germline values: CDR1 LGHDT, CDR2 YNNKEL (reference sequence). The CDR3 spans 17 residues. CDR3 protein: CASSQGPSGGASDTQYF. CDR3 nucleotides: TGTGCCAGCAGCCAAGGCCCTAGCGGGGGGGCCTCAGATACGCAGTATTTT.

This clonotype was detected only once. The chain combines TRBV4-2 with TRBJ1-4; no definite D call. CDR3 length: 17 residues. CDR1 and CDR2 (germline): LGHNA, YNFKEQ. V was pared by 4 bases and J by 5 bases, with 20 bases between. The chain's CDR3 is CASSPRPPTRTNEKLFF. In nucleotides, the CDR3 is TGTGCCAGCAGCCCAAGACCCCCGACGCGAACAAATGAAAAACTGTTTTTT.

This clonotype was recorded only once. The chain uses TRBV11-1 and TRBJ1-3; D possibly corresponds to TRBD1 (5 bases). V was trimmed by 5 bases and J by 1 base, leaving 18 bases between them. CDR3 size: 17 residues. The germline V gene has CDR1 SGHAT and CDR2 FQDESV (reference sequence). The CDR3 sequence is CASSKGPQEPSGNTIYF. CDR3 coding DNA: TGTGCCAGCAGCAAAGGACCACAGGAGCCTTCTGGAAACACCATATATTTT.

The chain employs TRBV5-3 and TRBJ2-5; 7 bases fit TRBD2. TRBV5-3 is an open reading frame, and its role is uncertain. The V gene end was trimmed by 8 bases and the J gene end by 4 bases; junction bases not matched to a gene: 11. The length of the CDR3 is 14 residues. The CDR3 DNA reads as TGTGCCAGTTCCCGCGGGGAGCGGGGAGAGACCCAGTACTTC. It yields the protein CASSRGERGETQYF.

The chain uses TRBV15 and TRBJ1-2; a possible D gene is TRBD1 (5 bases). Germline loops: CDR1 LNHNV, CDR2 YYDKDF (reference sequence). V was pared by 3 bases and J by 8 bases, with 28 bases between. The CDR3 contains 18 residues. CDR3 residues: CATSRGGVGTELLTGYTF. The DNA for the CDR3 is TGTGCCACCAGCAGGGGAGGAGTTGGGACCGAACTACTTACGGGCTACACCTTC.

The V call is TRBV7-8, the J call TRBJ1-1; no clear D gene. CDR1 is SGHVS, CDR2 FQNEAQ, per germline. The CDR3 runs 14 residues. Trimming shortened V by 3 bases and J by 6 bases, and 14 bases separated the two germline ends. In DNA, the CDR3 is TGTGCCAGCAGCTTCTCGACGGCCGGCTCTGAAGCTTTCTTT. Residues: CASSFSTAGSEAFF.

The V and J genes are TRBV9 and TRBJ2-3; 10 bases are shared with TRBD2. The CDR3 is 16 residues long. Germline V gene lookup returns CDR1 SGDLS and CDR2 YYNGEE. Germline trimming cut 2 bases from V and 2 bases from J; bases unmatched to any gene: 5. The CDR3 here is CASSVGLAVDTDTQYF. The CDR3 DNA is TGTGCCAGCAGCGTTGGACTAGCGGTAGACACAGATACGCAGTATTTT.

With regard to this clonotype: The junction differs from germline at one of its ends, possibly a read error. For the CDR3, the DNA is TGTGCCGGCAGGAGGGGACCGAACACTGAAGCTTTCTTT. Translating gives CAGRRGPNTEAFF. This chain uses TRBV6-1 with TRBJ1-1; D possibly corresponds to TRBD1 (5 bases). Germline CDR1 and CDR2: MNHNS and SASEGT. This CDR3 region has 13 residues.

The chain is built from TRBV4-2 and TRBJ2-5, with 9 bases identical to TRBD2. The V segment lost 0 bases and the J segment 4 bases; nucleotides outside the gene matches: 6. The CDR3 has 16 residues. Germline loops: CDR1 LGHNA, CDR2 YNFKEQ. The CDR3 DNA reads as TGTGCCAGCAGCCAAGAGGGCGGGGGGGCAAGAGAGACCCAGTACTTC. Translation gives CASSQEGGGARETQYF.

This clonotype was recorded once. The chain carries TRBV5-6 and TRBJ1-4, with TRBD1 matching over 8 bases. Germline V gene sequence: CDR1 SGHDT, CDR2 YYEEEE. This CDR3 spans 15 amino acids. V lost 4 bases, J lost 7 bases, and 9 bases stayed unmatched. CDR3: CASSVTGTGTEKLFF. CDR3 nucleotides: TGTGCCAGCAGCGTAACCGGGACAGGTACTGAAAAACTGTTTTTT.

A few counts support this clonotype. This sequence joins TRBV20-1 and TRBJ1-4, with TRBD1 matching 8 bases. Germline lookup yields CDR1 DFQATT and CDR2 SNEGSKA (reference sequence). V lost 3 bases, J lost 7 bases, and 7 bases stayed unmatched. The CDR3 contains 14 residues. CDR3 region: CSARDDRGAEKLFF. In nucleotides, the CDR3 is TGCAGTGCTAGGGACGACAGGGGTGCTGAAAAACTGTTTTTT.

This clonotype came up once. The gene calls are TRBV12-3 or TRBV12-4 and TRBJ2-6; a weak D match, TRBD1 (6 bases). Between the trimmed V and J ends, which lost 5 bases and 4 bases, there was a span of 6 bases. There are 13 residues in the CDR3. The CDR3 region is CASSRGGANVLTF. The CDR3, as DNA: TGTGCCAGCAGTAGGGGGGGGGCCAACGTCCTGACTTTC.

The J gene is TRBJ2-7, the V gene TRBV11-2, with 11 positions matching TRBD2. The V gene's germline CDR1 is SGHAT and CDR2 FQNNGV. The CDR3 is 17 amino acids. Unmatched junction bases numbered 9, after V lost 4 bases and J lost 1 base. The CDR3 is CASSYQGLAAASYEQYF. The CDR3 nucleotides are TGTGCCAGCAGCTACCAGGGACTAGCGGCAGCGTCCTACGAGCAGTACTTC.

This chain connects TRBV30 to TRBJ2-6; D ambiguous. V was trimmed by 4 bases and J by 4 bases, leaving 8 bases between them. Germline CDR1 reads GTSNPN; CDR2 reads SVGIG (reference sequence). The CDR3 runs 13 residues. The CDR3 protein is CAWKWSGANVLTF. The DNA for the CDR3 is TGTGCCTGGAAGTGGTCCGGGGCCAACGTCCTGACTTTC.

The gene calls are TRBV7-6 and TRBJ2-3; D gene unclear. Germline CDR1 reads SGHVS; CDR2 reads FNYEAQ. Trimming left V 0 bases short and J 2 bases short, with 3 bases between. CDR3 length equals 13 residues. This chain's CDR3 is CASSLANTDTQYF. CDR3 DNA sequence: TGTGCCAGCAGCTTAGCCAACACAGATACGCAGTATTTT.

The chain joins TRBV12-3 or TRBV12-4 to TRBJ1-6, with no clear D. The CDR3 is 15 residues long. The germline V and J ends were trimmed by 3 bases and 7 bases, with 13 bases remaining between them. The CDR3 here is CASSLGGSPNSPLHF. The CDR3 bases are TGTGCCAGCAGTTTGGGAGGGTCCCCAAATTCACCCCTCCACTTT.

This chain's CDR3 is CASSQDRQGEYEQFF. The CDR3, as DNA: TGCGCCAGCAGCCAAGATCGACAGGGGGAATATGAGCAGTTCTTC. The chain has TRBV4-3 and TRBJ2-1; TRBD1 matches 9 bases. Germline trimming cut 0 bases from V and 8 bases from J; bases unmatched to any gene: 5. The CDR3 is 15 amino acids. Germline V gives CDR1 LGHNA, CDR2 YSLEER.

The chain has TRBV11-1 and TRBJ2-1; D possibly corresponds to TRBD2 (5 bases). V lost 3 bases and J 8 bases, leaving 11 bases between the germline ends. This CDR3 has 13 residues. Germline CDR1 reads SGHAT; CDR2 reads FQDESV (reference sequence). The CDR3 here is CASSFGHGDEQFF. Here the CDR3 DNA reads TGTGCCAGCAGCTTCGGCCACGGGGATGAGCAGTTCTTC. The full variable domain, completed using reference TRBV11-1 and TRBJ2-1, is EAEVAQSPRYKITEKSQAVAFWCDPISGHATLYWYRQILGQGPELLVQFQDESVVDDSQLPKDRFSAERLKGVDSTLKIQPAELGDSAMYLCASSFGHGDEQFFGPGTRLTVL.

J is TRBJ2-7 and V is TRBV20-1; D perhaps matches TRBD2 (6 bases). The CDR3 spans 12 residues. Germline V lookup: CDR1 DFQATT, CDR2 SNEGSKA (reference sequence). Trimming removed 5 bases from V and 6 bases from J, with 14 bases in between. The CDR3 DNA is TGCAGTGCTTCGGGAGTCAACAGCGAGCAGTACTTC. Its protein product is CSASGVNSEQYF.

The chain employs TRBV11-1 and TRBJ2-3; D gene unclear. The CDR3 has 12 residues. From germline, CDR1 is SGHAT and CDR2 FQDESV (reference sequence). V dropped 6 bases and J dropped 5 bases, with 9 bases sitting between them. The CDR3 spells CASSPLGDTQYF. CDR3 sequence (DNA): TGTGCCAGCAGTCCACTCGGAGATACGCAGTATTTT. Full variable domain (missing parts from reference TRBV11-1 and TRBJ2-3): EAEVAQSPRYKITEKSQAVAFWCDPISGHATLYWYRQILGQGPELLVQFQDESVVDDSQLPKDRFSAERLKGVDSTLKIQPAELGDSAMYLCASSPLGDTQYFGPGTRLTVL.

V is TRBV11-3 and J is TRBJ1-1; D gene unclear. CDR3 length: 13 residues. The V end was cut by 3 bases, the J end by 0 bases, with 5 bases between. CDR1 and CDR2 (germline): SGHNT, YENEEA. CDR3 amino acids: CASSFSVNTEAFF. CDR3 nucleotides: TGTGCCAGCAGCTTCTCGGTGAACACTGAAGCTTTCTTT.

The chain employs TRBV11-1 and TRBJ2-3; possibly TRBD1 for D (6 bases). V lost 5 bases to trimming and J lost 8 bases, with 17 bases between them. Germline CDR1 reads SGHAT; CDR2 reads FQDESV (reference sequence). The CDR3 loop spans 14 amino acids. For the CDR3, the DNA is TGTGCCAGCAGCCGATCCCAAATACAGGGTACGCAGTATTTT. It encodes CASSRSQIQGTQYF.

This chain joins TRBV11-3 and TRBJ2-2; D is unresolved. V gave up 4 bases and J gave up 2 bases, with 5 bases separating them. CDR1 is SGHNT and CDR2 is YENEEA in the germline V gene. The CDR3 is 13 amino acids. The CDR3 nucleotides read TGTGCCAGCAGCTCATCTAACACCGGGGAGCTGTTTTTT. It yields the protein CASSSSNTGELFF.

This clonotype was picked up one time. The chain employs TRBV3-1 and TRBJ2-2; TRBD2 is a possible D gene (5 bases). Trimming took 1 base from V and 1 from J, leaving 13 bases between them. The germline V gene encodes CDR1 LGHDT and CDR2 YNNKEL (reference sequence). The CDR3 consists of 17 residues. CDR3 loop: CASSQGSGLMNTGELFF. CDR3 nucleotide sequence: TGTGCCAGCAGCCAAGGTAGTGGACTTATGAACACCGGGGAGCTGTTTTTT.

The chain recombines TRBV29-1 with TRBJ2-1; D tentatively fits TRBD1 or TRBD2 (5 bases each). Germline V CDR1 and CDR2: SQVTM, ANQGSEA. This CDR3 is built from 13 residues. The V and J ends lost 0 bases and 8 bases respectively, with 11 bases between them. The CDR3 DNA reads TGCAGCGTTGAAGATGAGGGGTGGCATGAGCAGTTCTTC. This translates into CSVEDEGWHEQFF.